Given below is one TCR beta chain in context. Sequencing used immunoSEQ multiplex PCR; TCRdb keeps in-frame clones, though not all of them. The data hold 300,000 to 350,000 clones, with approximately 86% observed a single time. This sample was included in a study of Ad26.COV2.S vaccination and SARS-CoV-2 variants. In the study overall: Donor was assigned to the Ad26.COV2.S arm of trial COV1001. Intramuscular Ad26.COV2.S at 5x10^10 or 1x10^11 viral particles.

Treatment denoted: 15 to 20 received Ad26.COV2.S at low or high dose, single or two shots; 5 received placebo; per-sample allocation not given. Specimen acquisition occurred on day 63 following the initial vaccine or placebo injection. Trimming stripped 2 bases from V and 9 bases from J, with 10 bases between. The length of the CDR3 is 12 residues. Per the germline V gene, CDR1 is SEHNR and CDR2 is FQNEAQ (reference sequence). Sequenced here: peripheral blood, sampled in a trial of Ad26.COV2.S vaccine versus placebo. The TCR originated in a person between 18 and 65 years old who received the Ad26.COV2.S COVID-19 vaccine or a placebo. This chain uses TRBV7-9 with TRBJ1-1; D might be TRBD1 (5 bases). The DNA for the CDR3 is TGTGCCAGCAGCTTAAAGGGACTAAAAGCTTTCTTT. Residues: CASSLKGLKAFF. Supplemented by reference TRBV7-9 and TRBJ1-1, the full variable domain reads DTGVSQNPRHKITKRGQNVTFRCDPISEHNRLYWYRQTLGQGPEFLTYFQNEAQLEKSRLLSDRFSAERPKGSFSTLEIQRTEQGDSAMYLCASSLKGLKAFFGQGTRLTVV.